This T cell receptor beta chain was recorded in a study of T cells after yellow fever vaccination. Looking at the study overall: SMART-Seq v4 Ultra Low Input prepared libraries from low-cell fractions. Overall study results and limits: Post-booster repertoires again held most primary-vaccination clones (roughly 96% CD4, roughly 88% CD8).

Generation of TCR cDNA used 5'RACE template switching (which added a universal primer site and UMIs). In TCRdb, the 5' RACE reads were re-called with MiXCR into one record per CDR3 protein. This sample has about 360,000 distinct CDR3 sequences, with 6% to 8% found just once. The J segment lost 3 bases and the V segment lost 6 bases, leaving 20 bases of the junction unmatched. The CDR3 totals 18 residues. Per germline, CDR1 DFQATT and CDR2 SNEGSKA (reference sequence). This clonotype was picked up a small number of times. What it binds is not known. Source: PBMCs, taken 5 days after the yellow fever booster vaccination. The rearrangement joins TRBV20-1 to TRBJ2-5; 9 bases map to TRBD2. This TCR was recovered from a man younger than 45 who received the YFV17D yellow fever vaccine. CDR3: CSAESGLAGEVGEETQYF. For the CDR3, the DNA is TGCAGTGCCGAGAGTGGGTTAGCGGGAGAGGTAGGGGAAGAGACCCAGTACTTC.